This T cell receptor beta chain was captured in a study of T-cell memory formation after mild COVID-19. General study points: Contracting clones from day 15 to 85 had balanced CD4/CD8; later expanders favoured CD4+. Detection of some responders pre-infection suggested pre-existing cross-reactive memory T cells participated. Contracting CD8+ clones were enriched in EMRA, CD4+ mainly in CM and EM.

V was pared by 1 base and J by 10 bases, with 11 bases between. The CDR3 consists of 13 residues. Per germline, CDR1 LGHNA and CDR2 YNFKEQ. TCRdb reprocessed the 5' RACE reads with MiXCR, giving one entry per CDR3 protein. The repertoire holds about 260,000 distinct CDR3 sequences, with roughly 15% as singletons. As concerns this clonotype: Its matching antigen is unknown.

Source material: PBMCs or a T cell subset sorted from them (not recorded which). The J gene is TRBJ2-1, the V gene TRBV4-2; D not certain. The clonotype was recovered from a man younger than 30 who had mild COVID-19 (a few samples of this study predate the infection). Cell type and time point are not known. CDR3 sequence (DNA): TGTGCCAGCAGCCAAGGACCCAACCAGGAGCAGTTCTTC. Translation gives CASSQGPNQEQFF.